The TCR beta chain described here comes from a study of blood T cell repertoires in COVID-19. Study summary: Sites in the United States, Italy and Spain provided acute and convalescent COVID-19 samples. From T cells, B-cell-depleted T cells, or PBMCs came the material, which was cDNA or gDNA.

Germline values: CDR1 MGHDK, CDR2 SYGVNS. This CDR3 spans 15 amino acids. V lost 4 bases, J lost 5 bases, and 10 bases stayed unmatched. The authors' processing: Reference gene primer amplification gave nucleated cell count estimates. TCRdb's copy holds only in-frame clones and misses some; the assay was immunoSEQ multiplex PCR. D and trimming come from the DNA, and the V and J calls and clone size come from that table. The profile covers more than 200,000 clones, with just over 85% appearing a single time and around 1.5% taken by the ten largest. The chain links TRBV25-1 to TRBJ1-2; TRBD1 agrees at 7 bases. Sequencing was carried out using peripheral blood. This receptor was taken from an elderly man with acute or convalescent COVID-19. The DNA of the CDR3 is TGTGCCAGCAGTGCGGCCCCGGCAGGGGGGTATGGCTACACCTTC. Residues: CASSAAPAGGYGYTF.